Below are 8 T cell receptor beta chains sequenced from a single sample in a study of blood T cell repertoires in COVID-19. Assay used: immunoSEQ multiplex PCR; TCRdb lists only in-frame clones, some missing. The data show 68,000 or so clones, approximately 80% seen once. Sequenced sample: peripheral blood. The receptors were gathered from a human donor in a cohort sampled during active COVID-19.

This clone was seen only a few times. The chain uses TRBV4-3 and TRBJ1-4; D perhaps matches TRBD1 (5 bases). This CDR3 comprises 15 residues. Germline values: CDR1 LGHNA, CDR2 YSLEER. Between the trimmed V and J ends, which lost 0 bases and 3 bases, there was a span of 8 bases. The CDR3 sequence is CASSQDLGPNEKLFF. CDR3 in DNA: TGCGCCAGCAGCCAAGATCTGGGGCCTAATGAAAAACTGTTTTTT.

This clone was detected only once. The genes are TRBV15 and TRBJ2-6; D is ambiguous. The germline V and J ends were trimmed by 8 bases and 0 bases, with 8 bases remaining between them. Germline V lookup: CDR1 LNHNV, CDR2 YYDKDF (reference sequence). The CDR3 has 14 residues. CDR3 DNA: TGTGCCACCCTTCACAGCTCTGGGGCCAACGTCCTGACTTTC. It encodes CATLHSSGANVLTF.

The CDR3: CASTTGSSSGNTIYF. CDR3 DNA: TGTGCCAGCACTACAGGTTCGAGCTCTGGAAACACCATATATTTT. The rearrangement links TRBV28 to TRBJ1-3; a weak D match, TRBD1 (5 bases). The germline V gene has CDR1 MDHEN and CDR2 SYDVKM. Trimming cost V 7 bases and J 0 bases, with 13 bases left between them. The CDR3 contains 15 residues.

The chain couples TRBV5-1 to TRBJ1-2, with D hard to call. Per germline, CDR1 SGHRS and CDR2 YFSETQ. This CDR3 has 14 amino acids. Trimming took 2 bases from V and 4 from J, leaving 12 bases between them. DNA of the CDR3: TGCGCCAGCAGCTTCGGTGTGCGAAGCTATGGCTACACCTTC. Its translation is CASSFGVRSYGYTF.

The chain has TRBV18 and TRBJ1-2; 7 bases fit TRBD1. This CDR3 contains 15 residues. V lost 2 bases to trimming and J lost 4 bases; unmatched junction nucleotides: 7. Looked up from germline, CDR1 is KGHSH and CDR2 is LQKENI. This CDR3 is CASSPGEGAIYGYTF. For the CDR3, the DNA is TGTGCCAGCTCACCAGGCGAGGGGGCAATCTATGGCTACACCTTC. The full variable domain, completed using reference TRBV18 and TRBJ1-2, is NAGVMQNPRHLVRRRGQEARLRCSPMKGHSHVYWYRQLPEEGLKFMVYLQKENIIDESGMPKERFSAEFPKEGPSILRIQQVVRGDSAAYFCASSPGEGAIYGYTFGSGTRLTVV.

Comment on this clone: Other DNA sequences in the sample encode the same CDR3. The rearrangement links TRBV13 to TRBJ2-3, with TRBD1 as a possible D gene (6 bases). The germline gives CDR1 PRHDT, CDR2 FYEKMQ (reference sequence). This CDR3 has 15 amino acids. Deletions cut 1 base from V and 0 bases from J, with 8 bases between. CDR3 amino acids: CASSLEGTSTDTQYF. In DNA form, the CDR3 reads TGTGCCAGCAGCTTAGAGGGGACAAGCACAGATACGCAGTATTTT.

The chain combines TRBV5-1 with TRBJ2-5; TRBD2 might be the D (5 bases). V was pared by 2 bases and J by 5 bases, with 16 bases between. This CDR3 region has 15 residues. Looked up from germline, CDR1 is SGHRS and CDR2 is YFSETQ. The CDR3 nucleotides read TGCGCCAGCAGCTTCGGACTGGATGATACGGAGACCCAGTACTTC. Translation: CASSFGLDDTETQYF.

This clone is a singleton in its sample. The chain combines TRBV28 with TRBJ2-4; 9 nucleotides agree with TRBD1. The germline CDR1 and CDR2 sequences are MDHEN and SYDVKM. CDR3 length: 13 amino acids. V shed 6 bases, J shed 4 bases, and the junction held 1 base outside the gene matches. CDR3 protein: CASRDRGKNIQYF. CDR3 in DNA: TGTGCCAGCAGGGACAGGGGAAAAAACATTCAGTACTTC. Based on the CDR3 plus reference TRBV28 and TRBJ2-4, the full variable domain is DVKVTQSSRYLVKRTGEKVFLECVQDMDHENMFWYRQDPGLGLRLIYFSYDVKMKEKGDIPEGYSVSREKKERFSLILESASTNQTSMYLCASRDRGKNIQYFGAGTRLSVL.